The clone carrying this TCR beta chain turned up a few times. Within the sample, other DNA sequences also encode this same CDR3. The entry originates in a study of blood T cell repertoires in COVID-19. Study summary: Samples of COVID-19 (acute and convalescent) were obtained from the United States, Italy and Spain. T cells, B-cell-depleted T cells, or PBMCs supplied cDNA or gDNA.

Clones were read by immunoSEQ multiplex PCR, and TCRdb kept only the in-frame ones, dropping some. This table holds 65,000 to 90,000 clones, approximately 79% found once. Sequencing was carried out using peripheral blood. The TCR originated in a man aged 65-85 years with active or convalescent COVID-19.

In nucleotides, the CDR3 is TGCGCCAGCAGCCAAGATAGGGGGGGAAAACTGTTTTTT. It is translated as CASSQDRGGKLFF. V usage is TRBV4-1 and J usage is TRBJ1-4; weak D call: TRBD1 (6 bases). This CDR3 is 13 amino acids long. The ends were cut back, 0 bases at V and 10 bases at J, with 9 bases in the middle. Looked up from germline, CDR1 is MGHRA and CDR2 is YSYEKL.